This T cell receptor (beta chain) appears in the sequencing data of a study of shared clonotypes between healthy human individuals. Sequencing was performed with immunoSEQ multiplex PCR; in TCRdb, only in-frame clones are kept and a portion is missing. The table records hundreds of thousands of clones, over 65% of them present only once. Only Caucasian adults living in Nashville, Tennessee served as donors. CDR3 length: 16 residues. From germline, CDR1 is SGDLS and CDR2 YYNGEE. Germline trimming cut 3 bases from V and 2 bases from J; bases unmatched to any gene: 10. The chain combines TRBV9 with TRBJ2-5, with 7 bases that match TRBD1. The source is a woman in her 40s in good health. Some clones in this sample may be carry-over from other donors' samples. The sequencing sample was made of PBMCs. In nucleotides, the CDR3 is TGTGCCAGCAGCGGCCCCCACAGGGGTGGACAAGAGACCCAGTACTTC. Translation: CASSGPHRGGQETQYF. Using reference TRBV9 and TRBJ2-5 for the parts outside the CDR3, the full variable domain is DSGVTQTPKHLITATGQRVTLRCSPRSGDLSVYWYQQSLDQGLQFLIQYYNGEERAKGNILERFSAQQFPDLHSELNLSSLELGDSALYFCASSGPHRGGQETQYFGPGTRLLVL.